This section outlines one TCR beta chain sequence together with its context. Clones were read by immunoSEQ multiplex PCR, and TCRdb kept only the in-frame ones, dropping some. The sample consists of around 95,000 clones, around 85% of them appearing once. Trimming shortened V by 1 base and J by 1 base, and 7 bases separated the two germline ends. CDR1 MNHNS and CDR2 SASEGT come from the germline V gene. The CDR3 is 14 residues long. The data stem from a study of control samples from healthy donors and cancer patients. The chain has TRBV6-1 and TRBJ1-2; D call uncertain. The material sequenced was blood. The receptor was derived from a man younger than 40 in good health. CDR3 region: CASSEVHVNYGYTF. CDR3 nucleotides: TGTGCCAGCAGTGAAGTTCACGTTAACTATGGCTACACCTTC.